These 28 T cell receptor beta chains came from one sample sequenced in a study of CD4 T cells in relation to SARS-CoV-2 and coronaviruses. Before the COVID-19 pandemic, during about 2011-2019, CD4+ T cells were taken from unexposed donors. Measured with immunoSEQ multiplex PCR; TCRdb has only the in-frame clones, and not every one. The sample consists of more than 55,000 clones, 86% of them appearing once. The sequenced sample consisted of memory CD4+ T cells from PBMCs. These receptor sequences come from a human donor in good health.

This rearrangement joins TRBV29-1 to TRBJ1-4; the match to TRBD1 covers 10 bases. CDR1 SQVTM and CDR2 ANQGSEA come from the germline V gene. This CDR3 region has 16 residues. V was pared by 7 bases and J by 2 bases, with 10 bases of the junction left unmatched. This chain's CDR3 is CSAFTGQGRTNEKLFF. The CDR3 DNA is TGCAGCGCCTTTACGGGACAGGGGAGGACTAATGAAAAACTGTTTTTT.

This chain uses TRBV19 with TRBJ1-5; tentative D call: TRBD1 (6 bases). Germline CDR1 and CDR2: LNHDA and SQIVND (reference sequence). Trimming left V 6 bases short and J 3 bases short, with 15 bases between. This CDR3 comprises 15 residues. CDR3 nucleotides: TGTGCCAGTAGCCTTAGGCGACAGGCCAATCAGCCCCAGCATTTT. Protein sequence: CASSLRRQANQPQHF.

The V gene is TRBV5-1, the J gene TRBJ2-1, with 10 bases aligning to TRBD2. This CDR3 contains 18 residues. The germline V gene has CDR1 SGHRS and CDR2 YFSETQ. V lost 0 bases and J lost 5; bases outside the gene matches: 11. The CDR3 nucleotides read TGCGCCAGCAGCTTGGTTCCTAGCGGGAGCGGGCGGGACAATGAGCAGTTCTTC. The encoded protein is CASSLVPSGSGRDNEQFF.

This chain uses TRBV5-6 with TRBJ2-7; 13 nucleotides agree with TRBD2. CDR1 and CDR2 (germline): SGHDT, YYEEEE. The ends lost 4 bases at V and 5 bases at J; junction bases unmatched: 9. The CDR3 is 16 residues long. DNA of the CDR3: TGTGCCAGCAGCGTCGGACTAGCGGGAGCCATGGACGAGCAGTACTTC. Protein: CASSVGLAGAMDEQYF. The full variable domain, completed using reference TRBV5-6 and TRBJ2-7, is DAGVTQSPTHLIKTRGQQVTLRCSPKSGHDTVSWYQQALGQGPQFIFQYYEEEERQRGNFPDRFSGHQFPNYSSELNVNALLLGDSALYLCASSVGLAGAMDEQYFGPGTRLTVT.

The V and J genes are TRBV4-1 and TRBJ1-3, with D unresolved. CDR1 MGHRA and CDR2 YSYEKL come from the germline V gene. CDR3 length: 12 amino acids. V was shortened by 6 bases and J by 3 bases, with 6 bases between the two germline ends. The CDR3 is CASSPSGNTIYF. The CDR3 region has the DNA TGCGCCAGCAGTCCTAGTGGAAACACCATATATTTT.

The V call is TRBV18, the J call TRBJ2-5; the match to TRBD2 covers 10 bases. This CDR3 is 19 amino acids long. Germline CDR1 KGHSH, CDR2 LQKENI. V dropped 4 bases and J dropped 3; count of bases not matched to a gene: 17. The DNA of the CDR3 is TGTGCCAGCTCACTCGCCGGGACTAGCGCTTTTGGAAGAGAAGAGACCCAGTACTTC. Translating gives CASSLAGTSAFGREETQYF.

This chain connects TRBV15 to TRBJ2-7, with a weak D call TRBD1 (6 bases). V lost 1 base, J lost 4 bases, and 14 bases lay in between. This CDR3 spans 15 amino acids. Germline assignment: CDR1 LNHNV and CDR2 YYDKDF (reference sequence). The CDR3 spells CATSRAENREYEQYF. The CDR3 nucleotides read TGTGCCACCAGCAGAGCGGAGAACAGGGAGTACGAGCAGTACTTC.

This chain joins TRBV9 and TRBJ2-1; D remains ambiguous. V was pared by 4 bases and J by 10 bases, with 15 bases between. CDR3 length: 13 amino acids. Germline V CDR1 and CDR2: SGDLS, YYNGEE. The CDR3 spells CASSLTSSAEQFF. The DNA for the CDR3 is TGTGCCAGCAGCTTAACATCAAGCGCGGAGCAGTTCTTC.

In this sample, this clone turned up a few times. The chain joins TRBV2 to TRBJ2-7; TRBD1 matches 12 bases. The length of the CDR3 is 13 residues. With V trimmed by 5 bases and J by 7 bases, 3 bases remained unmatched. Germline-derived CDR1 and CDR2 are SNHLY and FYNNEI. The CDR3 region is CASSRDRGREQYF. CDR3 coding DNA: TGTGCCAGCAGTCGGGACAGGGGGCGGGAGCAGTACTTC. Using reference TRBV2 and TRBJ2-7 for the parts outside the CDR3, the full variable domain is EPEVTQTPSHQVTQMGQEVILRCVPISNHLYFYWYRQILGQKVEFLVSFYNNEISEKSEIFDDQFSVERPDGSNFTLKIRSTKLEDSAMYFCASSRDRGREQYFGPGTRLTVT.

This clone showed up just once. The gene calls are TRBV5-1 and TRBJ1-1; TRBD1 matches 7 bases. The germline CDR1 and CDR2 sequences are SGHRS and YFSETQ. The CDR3 contains 16 residues. V was clipped by 4 bases and J by 1 base; unmatched bases: 10. The CDR3 loop is CASSRGADRRNTEAFF. The CDR3, as DNA: TGCGCCAGCAGCCGGGGGGCGGACAGGAGGAACACTGAAGCTTTCTTT.

This clone was recorded a few times. DNA of the CDR3: TGTGCCAGTAGTATGGGGCGAGACCAGGTAAATCAGCCCCAGCATTTT. Its translation: CASSMGRDQVNQPQHF. The genes are TRBV19 and TRBJ1-5, with D maybe TRBD1 (5 bases). The V and J ends lost 3 bases and 4 bases respectively, with 16 bases between them. Germline V gene lookup returns CDR1 LNHDA and CDR2 SQIVND (reference sequence). The CDR3 is made up of 16 amino acids.

This chain uses TRBV7-9 with TRBJ1-5, with 8 bases that match TRBD1. Germline CDR1 SEHNR, CDR2 FQNEAQ (reference sequence). The CDR3 is 16 amino acids. V was clipped by 0 bases and J by 1 base; unmatched bases: 2. CDR3 region: CASSLAGTGSNQPQHF. Here the CDR3 DNA reads TGTGCCAGCAGCTTAGCCGGGACAGGAAGCAATCAGCCCCAGCATTTT.

The chain combines TRBV28 with TRBJ2-3; D is unresolved. Germline V gives CDR1 MDHEN, CDR2 SYDVKM. The CDR3 spans 15 residues. V was clipped by 2 bases and J by 5 bases, with 14 bases between them. CDR3 in DNA: TGTGCCAGCAGTTTAGATGCGGCCGTAATAGATACGCAGTATTTT. This sequence encodes CASSLDAAVIDTQYF.

The gene calls are TRBV6-4 and TRBJ2-3; 11 bases agree with TRBD2. Germline CDR1 is MRHNA and CDR2 is SNTAGT. This CDR3 comprises 18 residues. With V trimmed by 6 bases and J by 2 bases, 13 bases remained unmatched. CDR3 region: CASRRIAGGPTNTDTQYF. CDR3 sequence (DNA): TGTGCCAGCAGGAGAATAGCGGGAGGGCCTACAAACACAGATACGCAGTATTTT.

The chain couples TRBV5-5 to TRBJ2-5, with D possibly matching TRBD2 (7 bases). This CDR3 has 18 amino acids. CDR1 is SGHKS, CDR2 YYEKEE, per germline (reference sequence). Trimming stripped 1 base from V and 4 bases from J, with 23 bases between. CDR3 region: CASSLREGGQGRRETQYF. The CDR3 nucleotides are TGTGCCAGCAGCTTGAGGGAGGGGGGCCAGGGGCGGAGAGAGACCCAGTACTTC.

A single count supports this clone. The chain employs TRBV25-1 and TRBJ2-7; weak D call: TRBD2 (6 bases). Germline V gene lookup returns CDR1 MGHDK and CDR2 SYGVNS. Trimming removed 1 base at V and 0 bases at J, with 10 bases between. CDR3 length: 15 residues. CDR3 in DNA: TGTGCCAGCAGTGAATCAGGGACTTCCTCCTACGAGCAGTACTTC. Protein: CASSESGTSSYEQYF.

The V gene is TRBV19, the J gene TRBJ1-5; 12 bases align to TRBD1. The J segment lost 4 bases and the V segment lost 5 bases, leaving 9 bases of the junction unmatched. CDR1 is LNHDA and CDR2 is SQIVND in the germline V gene (reference sequence). The CDR3 sequence is 17 residues long. The CDR3 bases are TGTGCCAGTAGTGCCCGGGACAGGGGGCTAGGTAATCAGCCCCAGCATTTT. This translates into CASSARDRGLGNQPQHF.

The chain carries TRBV7-9 and TRBJ1-4; 7 bases align to TRBD1. Germline CDR1 is SEHNR and CDR2 is FQNEAQ (reference sequence). V lost 4 bases and J lost 3; bases outside the gene matches: 11. The CDR3 covers 17 residues. In nucleotides, the CDR3 is TGTGCCAGCAGCTATAACAGACAGGGCCTGGCTAATGAAAAACTGTTTTTT. This gives the protein CASSYNRQGLANEKLFF.

The rearrangement uses TRBV30 and TRBJ1-2; D is ambiguous. The CDR3 runs 14 residues. V lost 2 bases and J lost 0, with 10 bases in between. Germline lookup yields CDR1 GTSNPN and CDR2 SVGIG (reference sequence). In nucleotides, the CDR3 is TGTGCCTGGAGTATTGCGATAGCTAACTATGGCTACACCTTC. This translates into CAWSIAIANYGYTF.

V is TRBV28 and J is TRBJ2-2; D might be TRBD1 or TRBD2, each matching 5 bases. Looked up from germline, CDR1 is MDHEN and CDR2 is SYDVKM. V shed 8 bases and J shed 7 bases, with 14 bases lying between them. This CDR3 has 13 residues. CDR3 region: CASLHGGHGELFF. The CDR3 DNA sequence: TGTGCCAGCCTCCATGGGGGTCACGGGGAGCTGTTTTTT. Full variable domain (outside the CDR3, taken from reference TRBV28 and TRBJ2-2): DVKVTQSSRYLVKRTGEKVFLECVQDMDHENMFWYRQDPGLGLRLIYFSYDVKMKEKGDIPEGYSVSREKKERFSLILESASTNQTSMYLCASLHGGHGELFFGEGSRLTVL.

The chain combines TRBV15 with TRBJ2-1, with a tentative D call TRBD2 (6 bases). The CDR3 length is 16 residues. CDR1 and CDR2 (germline): LNHNV, YYDKDF (reference sequence). The ends were cut back, 1 base at V and 2 bases at J, with 12 bases in the middle. The CDR3 region is CATSRVGGGPYNEQFF. Written as DNA, the CDR3 is TGTGCCACCAGCAGAGTCGGGGGTGGACCCTACAATGAGCAGTTCTTC.

The chain is built from TRBV7-9 and TRBJ2-7; D is ambiguous. CDR3 length: 13 residues. Germline V gene lookup returns CDR1 SEHNR and CDR2 FQNEAQ (reference sequence). For the CDR3, the DNA is TGTGCTTTCCCCCAAGGCGAATCCTACGAGCAGTACTTC. It translates to CAFPQGESYEQYF.

The DNA for the CDR3 is TGCGCCAGCACGGCCCACCAGGGGGCAACAGATACGCAGTATTTT. As protein: CASTAHQGATDTQYF. This chain uses TRBV5-1 with TRBJ2-3, with 8 positions matching TRBD1. The CDR3 is made up of 15 amino acids. V shed 6 bases, J shed 3 bases, and the junction held 9 bases outside the gene matches. Per the germline V gene, CDR1 is SGHRS and CDR2 is YFSETQ.

The chain couples TRBV5-1 to TRBJ2-1; 7 nucleotides agree with TRBD2. Germline V CDR1 and CDR2: SGHRS, YFSETQ. V was clipped by 2 bases and J by 3 bases; unmatched bases: 5. This CDR3 spans 15 amino acids. DNA of the CDR3: TGCGCCAGCAGCTTCGGGACTACAGGCTACAATGAGCAGTTCTTC. It is translated as CASSFGTTGYNEQFF.

The chain carries TRBV10-3 and TRBJ2-1, with 14 bases lining up with TRBD2. CDR1 is ENHRY and CDR2 is SYGVKD in the germline V gene. The CDR3 has 16 amino acids. V lost 0 bases and J lost 9; bases outside the gene matches: 4. CDR3 residues: CAISESGTSGSGEQFF. The DNA of the CDR3 is TGTGCCATCAGTGAGTCAGGGACTAGCGGGAGTGGTGAGCAGTTCTTC.

This clone was seen a few times. The chain has TRBV2 and TRBJ2-1; the D gene is possibly TRBD1 (6 bases). The germline V gene encodes CDR1 SNHLY and CDR2 FYNNEI. The CDR3 spans 17 residues. Trimming shortened V by 6 bases and J by 0 bases, and 18 bases separated the two germline ends. The CDR3 DNA reads as TGTGCCAGCAGGGCACAGGGTCTATCGAGCTCCTACAATGAGCAGTTCTTC. It translates to CASRAQGLSSSYNEQFF.

The CDR3 loop reads CASSPGGTASTEAFF. In DNA, the CDR3 is TGTGCCAGCAGCCCCGGTGGGACGGCGAGCACTGAAGCTTTCTTT. The chain joins TRBV7-9 to TRBJ1-1; perhaps TRBD1 as D (5 bases). Germline loops: CDR1 SEHNR, CDR2 FQNEAQ (reference sequence). This CDR3 contains 15 residues. Between the trimmed V and J ends, which lost 5 bases and 4 bases, there was a span of 17 bases.

This clone was detected only once. The chain couples TRBV5-6 to TRBJ1-5; 8 bases agree with TRBD1. Germline CDR1 and CDR2: SGHDT and YYEEEE. The length of the CDR3 is 18 residues. Trimming cost V 1 base and J 1 base; bases outside gene matches: 10. CDR3 amino acids: CASSLTGQGIRSNQPQHF. DNA for the CDR3: TGTGCCAGCAGCTTGACCGGACAGGGAATAAGAAGCAATCAGCCCCAGCATTTT.